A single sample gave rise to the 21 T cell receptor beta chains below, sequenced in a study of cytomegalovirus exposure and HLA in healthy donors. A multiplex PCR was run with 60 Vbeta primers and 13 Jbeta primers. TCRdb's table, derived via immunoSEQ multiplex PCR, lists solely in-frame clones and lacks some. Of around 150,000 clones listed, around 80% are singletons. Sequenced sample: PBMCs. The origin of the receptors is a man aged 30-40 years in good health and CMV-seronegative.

The CDR3 nucleotides are TGTGCCAGTAAATACCGGGACAGGGCTTTATGGGCTGAAGCTTTCTTT. This gives the protein CASKYRDRALWAEAFF. The chain is built from TRBV28 and TRBJ1-1; 9 bases map to TRBD1. This CDR3 has 16 residues. Germline assignment: CDR1 MDHEN and CDR2 SYDVKM. V lost 9 bases to trimming and J lost 6 bases; unmatched junction nucleotides: 17.

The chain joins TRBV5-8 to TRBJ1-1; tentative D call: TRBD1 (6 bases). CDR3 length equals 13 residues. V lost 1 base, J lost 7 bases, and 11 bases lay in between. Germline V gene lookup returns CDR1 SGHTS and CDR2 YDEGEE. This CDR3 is CASSLPGVGEAFF. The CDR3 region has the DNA TGTGCCAGCAGCTTGCCAGGGGTTGGTGAAGCTTTCTTT.

In nucleotides, the CDR3 is TGTGCCAGCAGCCAATCGACTATCACAGGGTGGAATTCACCCCTCCACTTT. Amino acid sequence: CASSQSTITGWNSPLHF. The rearrangement uses TRBV7-9 and TRBJ1-6; maybe TRBD1 (6 bases). This CDR3 contains 17 residues. V lost 5 bases to trimming and J lost 7 bases, with 21 bases between them. Germline V lookup: CDR1 SEHNR, CDR2 FQNEAQ (reference sequence).

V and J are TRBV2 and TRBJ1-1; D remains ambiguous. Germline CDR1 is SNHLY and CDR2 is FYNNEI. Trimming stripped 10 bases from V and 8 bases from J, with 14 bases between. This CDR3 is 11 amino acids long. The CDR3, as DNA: TGTGCCACCGTCCTGGGAGTCGAAGCTTTCTTT. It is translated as CATVLGVEAFF.

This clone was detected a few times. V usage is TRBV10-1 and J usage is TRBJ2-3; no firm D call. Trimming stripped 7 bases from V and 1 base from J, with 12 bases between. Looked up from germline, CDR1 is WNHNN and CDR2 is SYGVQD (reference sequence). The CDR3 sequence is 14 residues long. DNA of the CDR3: TGCGCCAGCAATTCAGGCGCTGGCACAGATACGCAGTATTTT. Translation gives CASNSGAGTDTQYF.

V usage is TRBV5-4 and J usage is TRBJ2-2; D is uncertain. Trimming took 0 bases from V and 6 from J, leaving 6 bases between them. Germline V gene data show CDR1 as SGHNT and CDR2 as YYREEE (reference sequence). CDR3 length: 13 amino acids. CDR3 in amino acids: CASSLEIAGELFF. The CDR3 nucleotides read TGTGCCAGCAGCTTGGAGATAGCCGGGGAGCTGTTTTTT.

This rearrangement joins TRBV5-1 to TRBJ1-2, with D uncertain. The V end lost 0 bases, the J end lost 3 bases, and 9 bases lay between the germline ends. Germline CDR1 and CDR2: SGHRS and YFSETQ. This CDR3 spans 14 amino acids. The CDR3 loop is CASSLEREYYGYTF. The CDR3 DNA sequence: TGCGCCAGCAGCTTGGAAAGGGAGTACTATGGCTACACCTTC.

CDR3 sequence (DNA): TGTGCCAGCAGCGTTTCACTAGCGGGAGTTTCCTACAATGAGCAGTTCTTC. The encoded protein is CASSVSLAGVSYNEQFF. V gene TRBV9 combines with J gene TRBJ2-1; 11 bases fit TRBD2. Trimming removed 2 bases from V and 1 base from J; junction bases left unmatched: 5. The germline CDR1 and CDR2 sequences are SGDLS and YYNGEE. This CDR3 is 17 amino acids long. Together with reference TRBV9 and TRBJ2-1, the CDR3 gives the full variable domain: DSGVTQTPKHLITATGQRVTLRCSPRSGDLSVYWYQQSLDQGLQFLIQYYNGEERAKGNILERFSAQQFPDLHSELNLSSLELGDSALYFCASSVSLAGVSYNEQFFGPGTRLTVL.

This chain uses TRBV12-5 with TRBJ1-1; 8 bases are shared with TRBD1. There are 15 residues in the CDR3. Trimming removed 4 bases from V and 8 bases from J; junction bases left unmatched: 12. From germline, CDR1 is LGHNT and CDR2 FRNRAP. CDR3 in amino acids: CASGSAGTGVKEAFF. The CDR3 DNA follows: TGTGCTAGTGGTTCCGCCGGGACAGGTGTGAAGGAAGCTTTCTTT.

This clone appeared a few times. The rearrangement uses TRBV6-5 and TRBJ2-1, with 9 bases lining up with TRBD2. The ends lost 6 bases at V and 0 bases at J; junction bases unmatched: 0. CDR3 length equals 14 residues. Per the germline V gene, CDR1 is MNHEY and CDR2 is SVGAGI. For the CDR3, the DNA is TGTGCCAGCAGACTAGCGGGCTCCTACAATGAGCAGTTCTTC. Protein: CASRLAGSYNEQFF.

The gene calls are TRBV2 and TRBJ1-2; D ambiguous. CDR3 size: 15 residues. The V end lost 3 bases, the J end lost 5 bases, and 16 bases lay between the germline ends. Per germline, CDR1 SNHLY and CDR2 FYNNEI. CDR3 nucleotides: TGTGCCAGCAGTGAGGGCAGCGGCTTCACATATGGCTACACCTTC. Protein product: CASSEGSGFTYGYTF.

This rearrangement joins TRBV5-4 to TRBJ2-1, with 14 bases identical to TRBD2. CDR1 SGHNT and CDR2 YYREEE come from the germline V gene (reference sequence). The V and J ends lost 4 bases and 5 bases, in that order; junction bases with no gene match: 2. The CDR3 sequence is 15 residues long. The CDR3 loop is CASSPGLAGDNEQFF. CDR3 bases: TGTGCCAGCAGCCCGGGACTAGCGGGGGACAATGAGCAGTTCTTC.

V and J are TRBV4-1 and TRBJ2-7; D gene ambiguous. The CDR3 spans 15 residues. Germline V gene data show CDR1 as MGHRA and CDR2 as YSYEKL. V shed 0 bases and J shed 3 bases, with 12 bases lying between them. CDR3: CASSQDRMEYYEQYF. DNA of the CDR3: TGCGCCAGCAGCCAAGATAGGATGGAGTACTACGAGCAGTACTTC.

Written as DNA, the CDR3 is TGTGCCAGTAGTGACGGCGGGGGCAGCACAGATACGCAGTATTTT. Residues: CASSDGGGSTDTQYF. V gene TRBV19 combines with J gene TRBJ2-3, with D tentatively TRBD2 (7 bases). The V end lost 5 bases, the J end lost 0 bases, and 12 bases lay between the germline ends. CDR1 is LNHDA and CDR2 is SQIVND in the germline V gene (reference sequence). CDR3 length equals 15 residues.

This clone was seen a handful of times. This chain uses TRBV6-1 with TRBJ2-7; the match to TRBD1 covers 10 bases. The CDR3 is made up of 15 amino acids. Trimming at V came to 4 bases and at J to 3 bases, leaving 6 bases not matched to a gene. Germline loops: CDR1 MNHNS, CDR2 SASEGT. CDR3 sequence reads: CASSGLRDRGYEQYF. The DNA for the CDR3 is TGTGCCAGCAGTGGCCTCCGGGACAGGGGCTACGAGCAGTACTTC.

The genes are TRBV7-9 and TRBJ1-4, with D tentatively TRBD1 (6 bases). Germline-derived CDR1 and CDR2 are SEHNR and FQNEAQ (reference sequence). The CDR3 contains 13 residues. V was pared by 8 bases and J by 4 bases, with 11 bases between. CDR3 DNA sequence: TGTGCCAGCCGAGGGGGAATTAATGAAAAACTGTTTTTT. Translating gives CASRGGINEKLFF.

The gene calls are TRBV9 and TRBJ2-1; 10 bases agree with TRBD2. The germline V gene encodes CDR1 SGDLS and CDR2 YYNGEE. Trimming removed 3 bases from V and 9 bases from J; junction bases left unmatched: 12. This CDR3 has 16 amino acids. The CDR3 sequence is CASSAQPLAGEVEQFF. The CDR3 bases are TGTGCCAGCAGCGCACAACCCCTAGCGGGAGAGGTTGAGCAGTTCTTC. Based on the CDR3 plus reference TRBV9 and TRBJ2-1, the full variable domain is DSGVTQTPKHLITATGQRVTLRCSPRSGDLSVYWYQQSLDQGLQFLIQYYNGEERAKGNILERFSAQQFPDLHSELNLSSLELGDSALYFCASSAQPLAGEVEQFFGPGTRLTVL.

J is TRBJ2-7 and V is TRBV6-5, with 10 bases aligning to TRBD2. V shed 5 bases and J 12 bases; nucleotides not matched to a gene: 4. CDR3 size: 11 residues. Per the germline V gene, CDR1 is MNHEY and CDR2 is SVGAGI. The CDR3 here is CASSNSGRWYF. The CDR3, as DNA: TGTGCCAGCAGTAATAGCGGGAGGTGGTACTTC.

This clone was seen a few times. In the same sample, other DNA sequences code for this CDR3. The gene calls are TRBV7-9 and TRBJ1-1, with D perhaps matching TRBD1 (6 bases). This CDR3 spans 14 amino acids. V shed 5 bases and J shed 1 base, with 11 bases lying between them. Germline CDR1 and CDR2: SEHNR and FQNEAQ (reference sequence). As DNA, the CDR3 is TGTGCCAGCAGCCCTCGGACAGCGAACACTGAAGCTTTCTTT. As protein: CASSPRTANTEAFF.

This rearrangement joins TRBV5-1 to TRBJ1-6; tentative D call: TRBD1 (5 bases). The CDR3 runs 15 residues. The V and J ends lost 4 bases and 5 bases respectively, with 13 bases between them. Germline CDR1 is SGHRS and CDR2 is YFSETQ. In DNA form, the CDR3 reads TGCGCCAGCAGCCCTCAGGGTCGGGATAATTCACCCCTCCACTTT. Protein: CASSPQGRDNSPLHF. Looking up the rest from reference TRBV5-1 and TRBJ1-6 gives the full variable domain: KAGVTQTPRYLIKTRGQQVTLSCSPISGHRSVSWYQQTPGQGLQFLFEYFSETQRNKGNFPGRFSGRQFSNSRSEMNVSTLELGDSALYLCASSPQGRDNSPLHFGNGTRLTVT.

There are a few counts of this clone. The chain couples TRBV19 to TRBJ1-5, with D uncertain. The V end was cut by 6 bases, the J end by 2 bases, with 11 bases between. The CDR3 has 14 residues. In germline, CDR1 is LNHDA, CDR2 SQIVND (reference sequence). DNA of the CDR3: TGTGCCAGTAGGCAGGTTGCCCGCAATCAGCCCCAGCATTTT. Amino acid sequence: CASRQVARNQPQHF. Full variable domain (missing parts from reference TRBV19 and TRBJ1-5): DGGITQSPKYLFRKEGQNVTLSCEQNLNHDAMYWYRQDPGQGLRLIYYSQIVNDFQKGDIAEGYSVSREKKESFPLTVTSAQKNPTAFYLCASRQVARNQPQHFGDGTRLSIL.